This entry concerns a single T cell receptor beta chain. These data come from a study of cytomegalovirus exposure and HLA in healthy donors. It was with 60 Vbeta and 13 Jbeta primers that the PCR ran. Here immunoSEQ multiplex PCR was the method, and the copy in TCRdb shows in-frame clones only, minus some. The data contain about 120,000 clones, around three quarters of them singletons. The sequenced sample consisted of PBMCs. The origin of this receptor is a woman between 50 and 59 years old in good health and CMV-seronegative.

CDR3 sequence reads: CAITSTGGREAFF. The CDR3, as DNA: TGTGCCATCACCTCCACAGGGGGTCGGGAGGCTTTCTTT. The chain links TRBV10-3 to TRBJ1-1; 8 nucleotides match TRBD1. Trimming took 7 bases from V and 11 from J; bases not matched to a gene: 12. Germline CDR1 and CDR2: ENHRY and SYGVKD. CDR3 length equals 13 residues.